This TCR beta chain was captured by sequencing in a study of PD-L1 blockade in urothelial cancer. Study in general: Most patients, about nine tenths of the roughly 29, were males with bladder-origin cancer. Across blood samples, T cells had a median count of roughly 140,000. The study, taken as a whole, reports: Better survival was predicted when blood TCR clonality before treatment fell below the median.

J was trimmed by 1 base and V by 1 base; bases with no gene match: 4. The CDR3 spans 15 residues. Germline loops: CDR1 MDHEN, CDR2 SYDVKM. As to this clone: The antigen is not known.

The protocol was immunoSEQ multiplex PCR, while the TCRdb copy is restricted to in-frame clones and leaves out a portion. The table shows some 29,000 clones, with about 90% occurring only once. The specimen comprised PBMCs, sampled around atezolizumab (anti-PD-L1) treatment. The J gene is TRBJ2-7, the V gene TRBV28; 7 bases agree with TRBD2. This clonotype was sampled from a man aged 45-65 years with urothelial cancer. CDR3 DNA sequence: TGTGCCAGCAGTTTATTGGGGGGACTATCCTACGAGCAGTACTTC. It encodes CASSLLGGLSYEQYF.